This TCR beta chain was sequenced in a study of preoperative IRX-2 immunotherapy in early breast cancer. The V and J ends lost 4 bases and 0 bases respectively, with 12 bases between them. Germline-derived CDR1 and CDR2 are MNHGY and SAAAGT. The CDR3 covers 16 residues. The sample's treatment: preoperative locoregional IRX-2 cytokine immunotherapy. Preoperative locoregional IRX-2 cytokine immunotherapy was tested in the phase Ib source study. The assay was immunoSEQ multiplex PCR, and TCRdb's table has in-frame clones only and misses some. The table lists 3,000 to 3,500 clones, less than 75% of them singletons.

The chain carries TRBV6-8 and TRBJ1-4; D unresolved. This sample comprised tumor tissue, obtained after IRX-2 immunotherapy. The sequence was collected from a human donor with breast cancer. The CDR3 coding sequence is TGTGCCAGCAGTTCAATCGACACCTCAACTAATGAAAAACTGTTTTTT. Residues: CASSSIDTSTNEKLFF.